This TCR beta chain originates from a study of T cells expressing NK-cell markers. Germline lookup yields CDR1 ENHRY and CDR2 SYGVKD. The CDR3 consists of 14 residues. TCRdb re-called the 5' RACE reads; one entry per CDR3 protein, DNA not given. The sample has 200,000 to 300,000 distinct CDR3 sequences, and its top ten clones hold 4% to 5%. This TCR was sampled from a woman between 18 and 69 years old in good health. The chain uses TRBV10-3 and TRBJ2-5; TCRdb's D call of TRBD2 is untestable without DNA. The sequenced sample was blood T cells: a sorted CD56 or NKG2C T cell subset, CD4+ or CD8+ T cells, or bulk PBMC T cells (not recorded which). The CDR3 reads CAISRTSGQETQYF.